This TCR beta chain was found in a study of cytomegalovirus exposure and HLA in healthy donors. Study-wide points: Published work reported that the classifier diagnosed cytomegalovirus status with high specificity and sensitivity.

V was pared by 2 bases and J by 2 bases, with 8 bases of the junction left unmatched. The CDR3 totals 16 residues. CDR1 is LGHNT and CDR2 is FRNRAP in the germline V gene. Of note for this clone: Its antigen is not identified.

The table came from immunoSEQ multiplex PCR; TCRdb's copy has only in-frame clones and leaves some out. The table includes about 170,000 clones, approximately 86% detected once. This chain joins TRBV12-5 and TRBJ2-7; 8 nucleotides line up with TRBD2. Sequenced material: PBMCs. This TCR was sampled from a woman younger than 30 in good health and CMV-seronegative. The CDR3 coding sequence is TGTGCTAGTGGTTTGCGGGTGAGAGCGGGGGCCTACGAGCAGTACTTC. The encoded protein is CASGLRVRAGAYEQYF.